Each of the 10 T cell receptor beta chains below was sequenced from the same sample in a study of T cells after posttransplantation cyclophosphamide. Treatment was busulfan-fludarabine conditioning, a marrow graft, and cyclophosphamide on days +3 and +4. TCRdb keeps only in-frame clones here, not all; method: immunoSEQ multiplex PCR. The sample consists of 850 to 950 clones, roughly 64% of them appearing once. Sequences were derived from CD8+ T cells sorted from PBMCs, sampled 84 days after allogeneic stem cell transplant with posttransplant cyclophosphamide. Receptors were obtained from a male patient between 25 and 40 years old who received an allogeneic stem cell transplant from a related donor, was CMV-positive, and had no GVHD. Some of these T cells may belong to the graft donor.

This clone was detected only a few times. V is TRBV4-2 and J is TRBJ1-3; D remains ambiguous. This CDR3 is built from 12 residues. Germline CDR1 LGHNA, CDR2 YNFKEQ. V lost 3 bases and J 3 bases, leaving 3 bases between the germline ends. The CDR3 DNA reads TGTGCCAGCAGCCAGTATGGAAACACCATATATTTT. It codes for CASSQYGNTIYF.

The table lists this clone with a few counts. The chain carries TRBV30 and TRBJ1-3; no clear D gene. V lost 0 bases, J lost 4 bases, and 7 bases lay in between. Germline assignment: CDR1 GTSNPN and CDR2 SVGIG (reference sequence). This CDR3 region has 13 residues. This CDR3 reads CAWSVGSGNTIYF. As DNA, the CDR3 is TGTGCCTGGAGTGTGGGGAGCGGAAACACCATATATTTT. The variable domain in full, completed from reference TRBV30 and TRBJ1-3, reads SQTIHQWPATLVQPVGSPLSLECTVEGTSNPNLYWYRQAAGRGLQLLFYSVGIGQISSEVPQNLSASRPQDRQFILSSKKLLLSDSGFYLCAWSVGSGNTIYFGEGSWLTVV.

This rearrangement joins TRBV6-5 to TRBJ1-2; the D gene is possibly TRBD1 (5 bases). CDR3 length equals 13 residues. V was pared by 2 bases and J by 8 bases, with 12 bases between. Germline lookup yields CDR1 MNHEY and CDR2 SVGAGI. The CDR3 loop is CASSYAGWSGYTF. DNA of the CDR3: TGTGCCAGCAGTTACGCAGGGTGGTCGGGCTACACCTTC.

The gene calls are TRBV6-1 and TRBJ1-4; D gene uncertain. This CDR3 is 16 amino acids long. V gave up 3 bases and J gave up 7 bases, with 18 bases separating them. Per the germline V gene, CDR1 is MNHNS and CDR2 is SASEGT. The DNA for the CDR3 is TGTGCCAGCAGTGACCGGGAACATACTAATAGTGAAAAACTGTTTTTT. Protein sequence: CASSDREHTNSEKLFF.

V usage is TRBV4-3 and J usage is TRBJ1-1; D remains unclear. The CDR3 length is 14 residues. With 2 bases removed from V and 3 bases from J, the gap between germline ends came to 10 bases. Germline loops: CDR1 LGHNA, CDR2 YSLEER. The CDR3 spells CASSQIWQDTEAFF. The DNA of the CDR3 is TGCGCCAGCAGCCAAATTTGGCAGGACACTGAAGCTTTCTTT.

This clone has more than one count but fewer than ten. This chain links TRBV7-9 with TRBJ2-4; unclear D gene. This CDR3 region has 13 residues. Germline V gives CDR1 SEHNR, CDR2 FQNEAQ (reference sequence). Trimming took 5 bases from V and 6 from J, leaving 11 bases between them. DNA for the CDR3: TGTGCCAGCAGCCCGAGACCGGGAAACATTCAGTACTTC. Translating gives CASSPRPGNIQYF.

As regards this clone: Other DNA sequences in the same sample also yield this CDR3. This chain links TRBV6-6 with TRBJ2-7; 7 bases are shared with TRBD2. CDR3 length equals 16 residues. J gave up 5 bases and V 10 bases, and 20 bases lay outside the gene matches. Germline CDR1 MNHNY, CDR2 SVGAGI (reference sequence). This chain's CDR3 is CAISFDLAGAFHEQYF. CDR3 sequence (DNA): TGTGCCATTTCATTCGATCTGGCGGGAGCTTTCCACGAGCAGTACTTC.

The chain joins TRBV19 to TRBJ1-2; weak D call: TRBD1 (5 bases). The germline V and J ends were trimmed by 10 bases and 5 bases, with 23 bases remaining between them. CDR3 length equals 15 residues. Germline CDR1 reads LNHDA; CDR2 reads SQIVND (reference sequence). CDR3 amino acids: CATSWGILAQYGYTF. The CDR3 bases are TGTGCCACCAGTTGGGGCATCCTGGCGCAGTATGGCTACACCTTC.

V gene TRBV27 combines with J gene TRBJ1-5; tentatively, D is TRBD1 (5 bases). The CDR3 has 14 residues. Germline V gene sequence: CDR1 MNHEY, CDR2 SMNVEV (reference sequence). This chain's CDR3 is CPGPGAISNQPQHF. The CDR3 region has the DNA TGTCCCGGACCTGGGGCTATAAGCAATCAGCCCCAGCATTTT.

The rearrangement joins TRBV19 to TRBJ2-2, with D possibly matching TRBD2 (6 bases). Trimming left V 11 bases short and J 7 bases short, with 14 bases between. The CDR3 covers 12 residues. CDR1 and CDR2 (germline): LNHDA, SQIVND (reference sequence). CDR3 sequence reads: CAGGGGHGELFF. The CDR3 DNA is TGTGCCGGGGGAGGTGGCCACGGGGAGCTGTTTTTT.